What follows are 20 T cell receptor beta chains derived from one specimen sequenced in a study of shared clonotypes between healthy human individuals. Repertoires were generated with immunoSEQ multiplex PCR, while TCRdb's copy carries only in-frame clones and drops some. The profile shows 2 million to 3 million clones, 93% of them singletons. Sequencing input: naive CD4+ T cells from PBMCs. Subset described: CD45RA+ positively selected. These TCRs come from a man aged 18 to 30 in good health. Some clones in this sample may be carry-over from other donors' samples.

V is TRBV29-1 and J is TRBJ2-7; D is tentatively TRBD1 or TRBD2 (5 bases each). The V end lost 5 bases, the J end lost 4 bases, and 21 bases lay between the germline ends. There are 15 residues in the CDR3. Germline CDR1 and CDR2: SQVTM and ANQGSEA. The CDR3 DNA sequence: TGCAGCGTTCTTTCGCCCGAGGGGTCTTTGTACGAGCAGTACTTC. This sequence encodes CSVLSPEGSLYEQYF.

The rearrangement joins TRBV6-6 to TRBJ1-1, with D perhaps matching TRBD1 (6 bases). This CDR3 has 13 amino acids. Trimming stripped 6 bases from V and 1 base from J, with 9 bases between. The germline CDR1 and CDR2 sequences are MNHNY and SVGAGI (reference sequence). CDR3 in amino acids: CASRQGTNTEAFF. Written as DNA, the CDR3 is TGTGCCAGCAGACAGGGAACGAACACTGAAGCTTTCTTT.

The chain combines TRBV2 with TRBJ2-3; no firm D call. The V gene's germline CDR1 is SNHLY and CDR2 FYNNEI. Trimming removed 6 bases at V and 2 bases at J, with 12 bases between. This CDR3 region has 14 residues. The CDR3 region has the DNA TGTGCCAGCAGAAGGGAATTAAACACAGATACGCAGTATTTT. It encodes CASRRELNTDTQYF.

This clone was detected only once. The gene calls are TRBV11-2 and TRBJ2-5, with no clear D. The J call could be wrong; TRBJ2-7 is a better fit for the DNA end. CDR1 and CDR2 from the germline V gene are SGHAT and FQNNGV. This CDR3 spans 14 amino acids. The CDR3 spells CASSPRQTSYEQYF. Written as DNA, the CDR3 is TGTGCCAGCAGCCCCAGACAAACCTCCTACGAGCAGTACTTC.

The rearrangement links TRBV28 to TRBJ1-3; D possibly corresponds to TRBD1 (6 bases). The CDR3 spans 15 residues. The V gene lost 3 bases and the J gene lost 2 bases, with 11 bases spanning the gap. The germline V gene has CDR1 MDHEN and CDR2 SYDVKM. CDR3 loop: CASSFLGGPGNTIYF. The CDR3 DNA follows: TGTGCCAGCAGTTTTCTGGGGGGCCCTGGAAACACCATATATTTT.

The rearrangement uses TRBV20-1 and TRBJ1-2; D gene uncertain. CDR3 length equals 11 residues. In germline, CDR1 is DFQATT, CDR2 SNEGSKA (reference sequence). Trimming stripped 7 bases from V and 3 bases from J, with 9 bases between. The CDR3 bases are TGCAGTGTCGGACCAGACTATGGCTACACCTTC. As protein: CSVGPDYGYTF.

V is TRBV5-1 and J is TRBJ2-5; D uncertain. Trimming left V 2 bases short and J 0 bases short, with 8 bases between. Germline V CDR1 and CDR2: SGHRS, YFSETQ. The CDR3 is made up of 14 amino acids. CDR3 sequence reads: CASSFQRDQETQYF. The CDR3, as DNA: TGCGCCAGCAGCTTTCAAAGAGACCAAGAGACCCAGTACTTC.

The V gene is TRBV29-1, the J gene TRBJ2-5, with D maybe TRBD2 (6 bases). The end of the DNA fits TRBJ2-7 better, so the J call may be wrong. Germline CDR1 reads SQVTM; CDR2 reads ANQGSEA. The CDR3 contains 12 residues. The CDR3 is CSAMDGGYEQYF. The CDR3 DNA follows: TGCAGCGCCATGGACGGAGGGTACGAGCAGTACTTC.

This clone was found a few times. The gene calls are TRBV15 and TRBJ2-7; 7 bases align to TRBD1. Germline trimming cut 0 bases from V and 3 bases from J; bases unmatched to any gene: 2. This CDR3 has 14 residues. The germline gives CDR1 LNHNV, CDR2 YYDKDF (reference sequence). The CDR3 region is CATSREAGGYEQYF. The CDR3 bases are TGTGCCACCAGCAGAGAGGCAGGGGGCTACGAGCAGTACTTC. The complete variable domain, with remaining parts taken from reference TRBV15 and TRBJ2-7, reads DAMVIQNPRYQVTQFGKPVTLSCSQTLNHNVMYWYQQKSSQAPKLLFHYYDKDFNNEADTPDNFQSRRPNTSFCFLDIRSPGLGDTAMYLCATSREAGGYEQYFGPGTRLTVT.

The rearrangement uses TRBV5-1 and TRBJ1-4; D remains unclear. The ends were cut back, 0 bases at V and 4 bases at J, with 19 bases in the middle. CDR1 and CDR2 from the germline V gene are SGHRS and YFSETQ. This CDR3 spans 18 amino acids. The CDR3: CASSLAGQAAAHNEKLFF. CDR3 DNA: TGCGCCAGCAGCTTGGCCGGGCAGGCGGCGGCGCATAATGAAAAACTGTTTTTT.

The V gene is TRBV30, the J gene TRBJ1-2; D is ambiguous. Trimming shortened V by 2 bases and J by 4 bases, and 8 bases separated the two germline ends. The CDR3 consists of 12 residues. Looked up from germline, CDR1 is GTSNPN and CDR2 is SVGIG (reference sequence). CDR3 protein: CAWSRLAYGYTF. CDR3 bases: TGTGCCTGGAGTAGACTGGCCTATGGCTACACCTTC.

The chain recombines TRBV6-1 with TRBJ2-3; maybe TRBD1 (5 bases). Trimming shortened V by 3 bases and J by 2 bases, and 15 bases separated the two germline ends. Per the germline V gene, CDR1 is MNHNS and CDR2 is SASEGT. CDR3 length equals 16 residues. Here the CDR3 reads CASSDRQLFPTDTQYF. CDR3 in DNA: TGTGCCAGCAGTGATAGACAGCTATTTCCCACAGATACGCAGTATTTT.

The chain uses TRBV19 and TRBJ1-2; 9 nucleotides line up with TRBD1. Trimming at V came to 1 base and at J to 3 bases, leaving 3 bases not matched to a gene. The length of the CDR3 is 15 residues. In germline, CDR1 is LNHDA, CDR2 SQIVND (reference sequence). CDR3 amino acids: CASSIARTGDYGYTF. The CDR3, as DNA: TGTGCCAGTAGTATAGCCCGGACAGGGGACTATGGCTACACCTTC.

This chain joins TRBV10-3 and TRBJ2-5, with TRBD2 matching 8 bases. Germline lookup yields CDR1 ENHRY and CDR2 SYGVKD. The CDR3 covers 16 residues. Trimming cost V 0 bases and J 5 bases; bases outside gene matches: 8. The CDR3 bases are TGTGCCATCAGTGAGTCAAGAAGCGGGAGTATGGAGACCCAGTACTTC. Translation gives CAISESRSGSMETQYF.

Note on this clone: An end of the junction does not agree with germline; a read error may underlie this. V is TRBV9 and J is TRBJ2-6, with 14 bases lining up with TRBD2. Germline V gene lookup returns CDR1 SGDLS and CDR2 YYNGEE. This CDR3 is built from 15 residues. The CDR3 DNA is TGTGCCAGCAGCTCGGGACTAGCGGGAGCCTTACTCTGGTCTTTC. It encodes CASSSGLAGALLWSF.

This chain uses TRBV5-4 with TRBJ2-7; 14 positions agree with TRBD2. The CDR3 sequence is 18 residues long. After removal of 2 bases from V and 0 bases from J, the junction contained 7 bases not matched to a gene. Per germline, CDR1 SGHNT and CDR2 YYREEE (reference sequence). DNA of the CDR3: TGTGCCAGCAGCTTTGGGACTAGCGGGAGTCCGAGCTCCTACGAGCAGTACTTC. Its translation: CASSFGTSGSPSSYEQYF.

Regarding this clone: This CDR3 is also generated by other DNA sequences in the sample. The rearrangement uses TRBV28 and TRBJ2-3; TRBD2 matches at 9 bases. With 5 bases clipped from V and 3 bases from J, the junction kept 3 bases outside the gene matches. CDR1 and CDR2 (germline): MDHEN, SYDVKM. This CDR3 has 14 amino acids. The CDR3 region has the DNA TGTGCCAGCAGTGGCCTAGCGGGAACAGATACGCAGTATTTT. Protein sequence: CASSGLAGTDTQYF.

The V call is TRBV7-9, the J call TRBJ2-1; TRBD1 aligns across 9 bases. Germline lookup yields CDR1 SEHNR and CDR2 FQNEAQ (reference sequence). After removal of 6 bases from V and 6 bases from J, the junction contained 6 bases not matched to a gene. CDR3 length equals 14 residues. This CDR3 is CASSTTGGGNEQFF. The CDR3 region has the DNA TGTGCCAGCAGTACGACAGGGGGTGGCAATGAGCAGTTCTTC. The full variable domain, rest sourced from reference TRBV7-9 and TRBJ2-1, is DTGVSQNPRHKITKRGQNVTFRCDPISEHNRLYWYRQTLGQGPEFLTYFQNEAQLEKSRLLSDRFSAERPKGSFSTLEIQRTEQGDSAMYLCASSTTGGGNEQFFGPGTRLTVL.

V is TRBV19 and J is TRBJ1-5; TRBD1 aligns across 7 bases. The V gene end was trimmed by 2 bases and the J gene end by 3 bases; junction bases not matched to a gene: 4. Germline lookup yields CDR1 LNHDA and CDR2 SQIVND (reference sequence). This CDR3 has 15 amino acids. The CDR3, as DNA: TGTGCCAGTAGTATAAGGGACAGTCCCAATCAGCCCCAGCATTTT. Translation: CASSIRDSPNQPQHF.

The J gene is TRBJ2-1, the V gene TRBV11-2; 8 nucleotides align to TRBD2. J was trimmed by 15 bases and V by 2 bases; bases with no gene match: 9. From germline, CDR1 is SGHAT and CDR2 FQNNGV. This CDR3 is built from 13 residues. This chain's CDR3 is CASSLSSGSPRFF. The CDR3 bases are TGTGCCAGCAGCTTATCGAGCGGGAGCCCGCGGTTCTTC.